This note documents a single T cell receptor (beta chain) sequence. How the authors handled the data: Reference gene primer amplification yielded estimated nucleated cell counts. The method was immunoSEQ multiplex PCR; TCRdb's version includes in-frame clones alone and lacks a portion of them. That table is the source of V, J and clone size, and D and trimming were worked out from the DNA. The sample includes 250,000 or so clones, approximately 82% of them seen just once. The CDR3 spans 22 residues. Germline trimming cut 2 bases from V and 7 bases from J; bases unmatched to any gene: 23. Germline values: CDR1 KGHDR, CDR2 SFDVKD. These data belong to a study of blood T cell repertoires in COVID-19. Across the study: Acute and convalescent COVID-19 samples came from the United States, Italy and Spain. PBMCs, B-cell-depleted T cells, or T cells provided the cDNA or gDNA that made up the material.

The sequence was obtained from an elderly woman with acute or convalescent COVID-19. Material: peripheral blood. This sequence joins TRBV24-1 and TRBJ2-3; 13 nucleotides agree with TRBD2. The CDR3 sequence: CATSDSTLDRVPLAGGCYTQYF. CDR3 in DNA: TGTGCCACCAGTGATTCAACTCTGGACAGGGTTCCACTAGCGGGAGGGTGTTATACGCAGTATTTT.